This TCR beta chain derives from a study of blood T cells in healthy people across ages. The CDR3 loop spans 14 amino acids. Germline V gene data show CDR1 as MGHDK and CDR2 as SYGVNS. Trimming pared 2 bases from V and 7 bases from J, leaving 11 bases between. PCR was performed a second time for roughly 7 to 11 cycles using a sample-barcoded 5' primer and a J-beta primer mix. Each of the cDNA molecules was tagged by a template-switch adaptor with 12 random nucleotides. TCRdb processed the 5' RACE reads anew with MiXCR; each CDR3 protein has one entry. Of 550,000 to 600,000 distinct CDR3 sequences in the sample, 25% to 30% were seen once.

Sequences were obtained from blood. The clonotype comes from a woman aged 70-85 years in good health. The V and J genes are TRBV25-1 and TRBJ2-2; D is possibly TRBD2 (6 bases). The CDR3 loop is CASSEEGGYGELFF. The CDR3 DNA follows: TGTGCCAGCAGTGAAGAAGGAGGGTACGGGGAGCTGTTTTTT.